These 22 T cell receptor beta chains originate from one sample sequenced in a study of blood T cell repertoires in COVID-19 (TCRdb year 2020). Libraries were built with the immunoSEQ multiplex PCR assay. This immuneACCESS table, as held by TCRdb, lists in-frame sequences with V and J called but not all clones. Of the missing ones, under half trace to an unresolved V gene in checked studies; the others have no known cause. The sample yields around 260,000 clones; about 85% were counted once. The ten largest clones add up to 13% of the sample. The sample consisted of peripheral blood. The receptors stem from a human donor in a cohort sampled during active COVID-19.

The chain recombines TRBV4-1 with TRBJ1-5, with 8 bases fitting TRBD1. J lost 7 bases, V lost 5 bases, and 4 bases had no gene match. There are 13 residues in the CDR3. Germline CDR1 is MGHRA and CDR2 is YSYEKL. CDR3 amino acids: CASSTQGGQPQHF. CDR3 DNA sequence: TGCGCCAGCAGCACACAGGGGGGACAGCCCCAGCATTTT.

A remark on this clone: The sample contains more than one DNA sequence encoding this CDR3. This rearrangement joins TRBV7-3 to TRBJ2-2; possibly TRBD1 for D (6 bases). This CDR3 spans 13 amino acids. The V end was cut by 5 bases, the J end by 5 bases, with 9 bases between. Germline values: CDR1 SGHTA, CDR2 FQGTGA. Here the CDR3 DNA reads TGTGCCAGCAGCCGTGGGACAACCGGGGAGCTGTTTTTT. It specifies CASSRGTTGELFF.

The chain uses TRBV5-1 and TRBJ2-3, with D tentatively TRBD2 (7 bases). This CDR3 is built from 15 residues. Per germline, CDR1 SGHRS and CDR2 YFSETQ. V was cut by 5 bases and J by 2 bases, with 15 bases left in between. CDR3 sequence (DNA): TGCGCCAGCAGTACTCGGGGGGCGAACACAGATACGCAGTATTTT. This encodes CASSTRGANTDTQYF.

This chain connects TRBV2 to TRBJ2-3, with D possibly matching TRBD1 (6 bases). This CDR3 spans 12 amino acids. Germline CDR1 and CDR2: SNHLY and FYNNEI. V was pared by 9 bases and J by 2 bases, with 9 bases between. The CDR3 bases are TGTGCCAGTCGGGACAACACAGATACGCAGTATTTT. The encoded protein is CASRDNTDTQYF.

The V and J genes are TRBV11-3 and TRBJ2-7; 8 bases map to TRBD2. The CDR3 totals 15 residues. The germline gives CDR1 SGHNT, CDR2 YENEEA. V shed 0 bases and J 3 bases; nucleotides not matched to a gene: 4. CDR3 sequence reads: CASSLELAGFYEQYF. CDR3 coding DNA: TGTGCCAGCAGCTTAGAGCTAGCGGGCTTCTACGAGCAGTACTTC.

The J gene is TRBJ1-2, the V gene TRBV9; maybe TRBD1 (5 bases). Per the germline V gene, CDR1 is SGDLS and CDR2 is YYNGEE. The CDR3 is 15 residues long. Trimming stripped 4 bases from V and 8 bases from J, with 21 bases between. The CDR3 bases are TGTGCCAGCAGCCCCGGAGGGTCGGGGACGGACGGCTACACCTTC. This encodes CASSPGGSGTDGYTF.

Remarks on this clone: The sample has other DNA sequences that encode this CDR3 too. V usage is TRBV7-3 and J usage is TRBJ2-1; 10 positions agree with TRBD2. Per germline, CDR1 SGHTA and CDR2 FQGTGA. Trimming removed 4 bases from V and 4 bases from J; junction bases left unmatched: 4. This CDR3 has 15 residues. This chain's CDR3 is CASSSGLAAYNEQFF. The CDR3 coding sequence is TGTGCCAGCAGCTCTGGACTAGCGGCATACAATGAGCAGTTCTTC.

J is TRBJ2-5 and V is TRBV6-5; 9 bases match TRBD1. The germline CDR1 and CDR2 sequences are MNHEY and SVGAGI. V lost 11 bases and J lost 5; bases outside the gene matches: 12. The CDR3 is 14 amino acids. The CDR3 loop reads CAVLRTGVRETQYF. The DNA of the CDR3 is TGTGCCGTATTACGGACAGGGGTTCGCGAGACCCAGTACTTC.

The rearrangement uses TRBV3-1 (or the pseudogene TRBV3-2) and TRBJ1-2; D may be TRBD1 (5 bases). This CDR3 is 11 amino acids long. Germline CDR1 reads LGHDT; CDR2 reads YNNKEL (reference sequence). V lost 6 bases, J lost 7 bases, and 9 bases lay in between. The CDR3 spells CASRQGGGYTF. The CDR3 coding sequence is TGTGCCAGCAGGCAGGGCGGTGGCTACACCTTC.

In DNA form, the CDR3 reads TGTGCCAGTAGTATTACAGCACACTACGAGCAGTACTTC. It yields the protein CASSITAHYEQYF. The V and J genes are TRBV19 and TRBJ2-7; the D is unclear. V dropped 3 bases and J dropped 3 bases, with 9 bases sitting between them. The CDR3 loop spans 13 amino acids. Germline V gene lookup returns CDR1 LNHDA and CDR2 SQIVND (reference sequence). Complete variable domain (other parts from reference TRBV19 and TRBJ2-7): DGGITQSPKYLFRKEGQNVTLSCEQNLNHDAMYWYRQDPGQGLRLIYYSQIVNDFQKGDIAEGYSVSREKKESFPLTVTSAQKNPTAFYLCASSITAHYEQYFGPGTRLTVT.

This clone was seen a single time. The rearrangement joins TRBV5-4 to TRBJ2-3; 8 positions match TRBD2. J lost 0 bases, V lost 10 bases, and 10 bases had no gene match. This CDR3 has 15 residues. Germline CDR1 reads SGHNT; CDR2 reads YYREEE (reference sequence). CDR3 sequence reads: CACTSGASSTDTQYF. For the CDR3, the DNA is TGTGCCTGCACTAGCGGAGCGAGTAGCACAGATACGCAGTATTTT.

The V call is TRBV19, the J call TRBJ1-5; TRBD1 matches 7 bases. CDR3 length equals 15 residues. CDR1 and CDR2 (germline): LNHDA, SQIVND (reference sequence). The junction had 14 bases not matched to a gene; V was cut back by 10 bases and J by 5 bases. CDR3 in amino acids: CATRDSGKGYQPQHF. In nucleotides, the CDR3 is TGTGCCACCAGGGACAGTGGAAAAGGGTATCAGCCCCAGCATTTT.

The CDR3 sequence: CASSRAGVRETQYF. CDR3 sequence (DNA): TGTGCCAGCAGCCGCGCAGGGGTTCGGGAGACCCAGTACTTC. V is TRBV7-2 and J is TRBJ2-5, with D possibly matching TRBD1 (6 bases). Germline CDR1 and CDR2: SGHTA and FQGNSA. Trimming removed 5 bases at V and 5 bases at J, with 15 bases between. There are 14 residues in the CDR3.

CDR3 protein: CASVRGTGKYNEQFF. The CDR3 DNA sequence: TGTGCCAGCGTGAGGGGGACAGGGAAGTACAATGAGCAGTTCTTC. The rearrangement links TRBV16 to TRBJ2-1; TRBD1 agrees at 9 bases. The V gene end was trimmed by 8 bases and the J gene end by 4 bases; junction bases not matched to a gene: 9. This CDR3 spans 15 amino acids. Germline values: CDR1 KGHSY, CDR2 FQNENV.

The chain couples TRBV7-9 to TRBJ1-2; TRBD1 is a possible D gene (5 bases). The ends were cut back, 0 bases at V and 4 bases at J, with 15 bases in the middle. The CDR3 is 16 amino acids. In germline, CDR1 is SEHNR, CDR2 FQNEAQ (reference sequence). CDR3 loop: CASSLASRGWSYGYTF. CDR3 in DNA: TGTGCCAGCAGCTTAGCCTCAAGGGGTTGGTCCTATGGCTACACCTTC.

In DNA form, the CDR3 reads TGTGCCAGCAGCTTAAGACTAGCCGGGGACTCAGATACGCAGTATTTT. The encoded protein is CASSLRLAGDSDTQYF. This chain links TRBV7-2 with TRBJ2-3; 7 positions agree with TRBD2. The germline V gene has CDR1 SGHTA and CDR2 FQGNSA. V was pared by 2 bases and J by 4 bases, with 9 bases of the junction left unmatched. This CDR3 region has 16 residues.

The chain uses TRBV20-1 and TRBJ2-1; TRBD2 matches at 7 bases. This CDR3 has 11 residues. The junction had 10 bases not matched to a gene; V was cut back by 5 bases and J by 15 bases. Germline V gene lookup returns CDR1 DFQATT and CDR2 SNEGSKA (reference sequence). The CDR3 region has the DNA TGCAGTGCTTCCCGGGGGAGGGTTTCGTTCTTC. Translating gives CSASRGRVSFF.

The V call is TRBV7-2, the J call TRBJ2-5; 8 bases match TRBD2. Germline V gene sequence: CDR1 SGHTA, CDR2 FQGNSA. V lost 0 bases and J lost 0; bases outside the gene matches: 3. The length of the CDR3 is 16 residues. The DNA for the CDR3 is TGTGCCAGCAGCTTAGCGGTAGCGGGAAACCAAGAGACCCAGTACTTC. Its translation: CASSLAVAGNQETQYF.

The CDR3 reads CASSLGGASSPLHF. CDR3 nucleotides: TGTGCCAGCAGTTTAGGGGGGGCCAGTTCACCCCTCCACTTT. The chain couples TRBV27 to TRBJ1-6, with D maybe TRBD1 (6 bases). This CDR3 is 14 amino acids long. V was shortened by 2 bases and J by 9 bases, with 11 bases between the two germline ends. The germline V gene encodes CDR1 MNHEY and CDR2 SMNVEV (reference sequence).

The rearrangement uses TRBV19 and TRBJ1-1; TRBD1 might be the D (6 bases). The CDR3 extends over 12 amino acids. Germline V gene sequence: CDR1 LNHDA, CDR2 SQIVND (reference sequence). V was clipped by 9 bases and J by 4 bases, with 12 bases between them. CDR3 sequence: CARLMGATEAFF. CDR3 coding DNA: TGTGCCAGATTGATGGGGGCCACTGAAGCTTTCTTT. Combining the CDR3 with reference TRBV19 and TRBJ1-1 gives the whole variable domain DGGITQSPKYLFRKEGQNVTLSCEQNLNHDAMYWYRQDPGQGLRLIYYSQIVNDFQKGDIAEGYSVSREKKESFPLTVTSAQKNPTAFYLCARLMGATEAFFGQGTRLTVV.

As for this clone: At one of its ends the junction is not consistent with the germline gene, which may arise from a read error. The chain combines TRBV4-1 with TRBJ2-5, with TRBD2 matching over 12 bases. The CDR3 runs to 15 residues. The germline CDR1 and CDR2 sequences are MGHRA and YSYEKL. The CDR3 region is CASSQATSGRETQYF. Here the CDR3 DNA reads TGCGCCAGCAGTCAAGCGACTAGCGGGAGAGAGACCCAGTACTTC.

The chain has TRBV11-3 and TRBJ1-1; D not resolved. Germline CDR1 reads SGHNT; CDR2 reads YENEEA. The germline V and J ends were trimmed by 1 base and 8 bases, with 11 bases remaining between them. The CDR3 sequence is 13 residues long. CDR3 nucleotide sequence: TGTGCCAGCAGCTTAGGCGTGTCCGGGGAAGCTTTCTTT. Amino acids: CASSLGVSGEAFF.